This record looks at one TCR beta chain sequence and its context. This specimen comes from a study of blood T cell repertoires in COVID-19. CDR1 and CDR2 from the germline V gene are PRHDT and FYEKMQ (reference sequence). J lost 2 bases, V lost 5 bases, and 3 bases had no gene match. This CDR3 spans 14 amino acids. The method was immunoSEQ multiplex PCR; TCRdb's version includes in-frame clones alone and lacks a portion of them. The table includes 200,000 to 250,000 clones, 80% to 90% detected once. The receptor was isolated from a woman aged 45 to 65 in a cohort exposed to, infected with or recovered from COVID-19 (not recorded which). The source material was PBMCs or T cells enriched from blood (not recorded which). The chain carries TRBV13 and TRBJ2-7; 10 bases agree with TRBD1. DNA for the CDR3: TGTGCCAGCAGCCCGGGACAGGGGACCTACGAGCAGTACTTC. Its protein product is CASSPGQGTYEQYF. The variable domain in full, completed from reference TRBV13 and TRBJ2-7, reads AAGVIQSPRHLIKEKRETATLKCYPIPRHDTVYWYQQGPGQDPQFLISFYEKMQSDKGSIPDRFSAQQFSDYHSELNMSSLELGDSALYFCASSPGQGTYEQYFGPGTRLTVT.